The sequence of this TCR beta chain was determined in a study of blood T cell repertoires in COVID-19 (dated by TCRdb to about 2020). Notes on the research overall: Collaborator samples came from the United States, Italy and Spain and covered acute and convalescent phases of COVID-19. The material from the prospective study consisted of cDNA or gDNA derived from T cells, B-cell-depleted T cells, or PBMCs. Deeply sampled blood TCRbeta repertoires from subjects exposed to, actively infected with, or recovered from COVID-19 were included in the dataset. The repertoires were released in a freely available public database meant as a resource for research on the immune response to SARS-CoV-2. The samples were drawn from the first 160 participants of the ongoing ImmuneRACE study and from 1,200 or so subjects provided by 6 global collaborators. The sample metadata nearly always contained a de-identified subject ID, COVID-19 status, age in years and sex. Where HLA class I and class II types were available, the types were taken from metadata supplied by the sample provider, not from assay-based typing. What the authors observed across the whole study: How much clinical and demographic metadata was included differed by source and by participant, and the metadata was provided uncurated.

Participants in the prospective study were aged roughly 18 to 89 years, lived in 24 United States geographic areas, and enrolled through a virtual design. To assign participants to cohorts, the prospective study relied on clinical history that participants themselves reported in a screening survey and a study questionnaire. Recovered participants in ImmuneRACE Cohort 3 were defined by two consecutive negative NP/OP PCR tests, clearance by a healthcare professional, or resolution of symptoms. Each participant in the prospective study had whole blood, serum and a nasopharyngeal or oropharyngeal swab collected by mobile phlebotomists. Over a 2-month period, participants in the prospective study had the option of providing additional blood draws and questionnaires. Before DNA extraction, prospective study blood samples were shipped either frozen or at room temperature. According to the germline V gene (reference sequence), CDR1 reads LNHDA and CDR2 reads SQIVND. V was cut back by 5 bases and J by 3 bases, leaving a gap of 11 bases between them. From the cysteine up to the phenylalanine, the CDR3 has a length of 14 residues. Only the CDR3 part of the read is kept: 42 bases, read in frame from the first base.

Concerning this clone: No antigen is known for it. No much larger clone is present one base from it, and per-base qualities are unavailable.

TCRbeta CDR3 regions were amplified from genomic DNA using the immunoSEQ Assay, a bias-controlled multiplex PCR. Under the source paper's analysis protocol: Nucleated cell counts per sample were estimated from amplification of reference gene primers within the assay. To quantify the absolute abundance of each unique TCRbeta CDR3 rearrangement, sequence reads were collapsed and filtered. For each sample, productive Simpson clonality was calculated by taking the square root of Simpson's diversity index across productive rearrangements. TCRdb stores this immuneACCESS table with in-frame sequences only. Part of the clones is absent; in the studies checked, under half of the shortfall reflects unresolved V genes, and no reason is known for the rest. The V and J calls and clone size are taken from that table; D and trimming were inferred from the DNA. This sample has 250,000 to 400,000 clones in its table, and over 85% of those were observed once. The ten largest clones represent approximately 2.5% of the sample.

This receptor was identified in a man between 60 and 75 years old who had recovered from COVID-19. The sequenced sample consisted of PBMCs or T cells enriched from blood (not recorded which). The chain uses TRBV19 and TRBJ1-5, and TRBD1 may be the D gene, going by 5 matching bases. Here is the DNA: TGTGCCAGTAGTGCCAGGGTTCCCAATCAGCCCCAGCATTTT. Its protein is CASSARVPNQPQHF.